Sequencing of this T cell receptor beta chain was carried out in a study of blood T cell repertoires in COVID-19. Study-level information: The analysed material was cDNA or gDNA that came from T cells, B-cell-depleted T cells, or PBMCs.

Some clones are missing from TCRdb's copy, which holds only in-frame ones; the method was immunoSEQ multiplex PCR. This sample has 170,000 or so clones, with around 80% found just once. The germline CDR1 and CDR2 sequences are MNHEY and SMNVEV (reference sequence). The junction had 11 bases not matched to a gene; V was cut back by 1 base and J by 5 bases. The CDR3 spans 17 residues. The chain joins TRBV27 to TRBJ1-2; 9 nucleotides align to TRBD1. Material for sequencing was peripheral blood. The TCR comes from a woman between 55 and 75 years old with acute or convalescent COVID-19. The CDR3 DNA sequence: TGTGCCAGCAGTTTATTAACAGGGGGCTATCTAGGGTATGGCTACACCTTC. Protein: CASSLLTGGYLGYGYTF.